Listed below are T cell receptor beta chains from one sample, sequenced in a study of shared clonotypes between healthy human individuals. The repertoire was sequenced with immunoSEQ multiplex PCR; TCRdb's copy has only in-frame clones and lacks some. The data contain roughly 1 million clones, about four fifths of them singletons. The specimen sequenced was memory CD4+ T cells from PBMCs. These receptors all come from a man between 18 and 35 years old in good health. Some clones in this sample may be carry-over from other donors' samples. CDR3s include the opening cysteine and the closing phenylalanine or tryptophan. D genes are given only for firm matches. A clone size is listed for some rows: how often the clone was seen (once, few, many), or a class if it is expanded.

D gene	clone size	V gene	J gene	CDR3 DNA	CDR3 protein
.	.	TRBV2	TRBJ1-1	TGTGCCAGCAGTGAAGCGCGGGGTATGAACACTGAAGCTTTCTTT	CASSEARGMNTEAFF
.	.	TRBV6-5	TRBJ2-7	TGTGCCAGCAGTTTGAAGGGCTCCTACGAGCAGTACTTC	CASSLKGSYEQYF
TRBD2	.	TRBV15	TRBJ2-1	TGTGCCACCAGCAGGGGACTAGCGAACGTTGAGCAGTTCTTC	CATSRGLANVEQFF
.	.	TRBV7-8	TRBJ1-5	TGTGCCAGCAGCCCCCAAGCGTCCCAGCATTTT	CASSPQASQHF
.	.	TRBV19	TRBJ2-3	TGTGCCAGTAGCACAAGGGCGGGACAAGATACGCAGTATTTT	CASSTRAGQDTQYF
.	.	TRBV30	TRBJ2-7	TGTGCCTGGAATGGTATTGGACAGGGGAGCGGGAGGGCTTCCTACGAGCAGTACTTC	CAWNGIGQGSGRASYEQYF
TRBD1	.	TRBV6-1	TRBJ1-2	TGTGCCAGCAGCCAAGGGACAGGGGCTGGCTACACCTTC	CASSQGTGAGYTF
TRBD2	.	TRBV5-4	TRBJ2-7	TGTGCCAGCAGCTCCACTAGCGGGAGGTTTTTAGACGAGCAGTACTTC	CASSSTSGRFLDEQYF
TRBD2	.	TRBV5-1	TRBJ2-3	TGCGCCAGCAGCCAACCGCCGGCGGGAGGAATAGATACGCAGTATTTT	CASSQPPAGGIDTQYF
.	.	TRBV19	TRBJ2-7	TGTGCCAGTAGACAATCCGCCGGCAGGACCTACGAGCAGTACTTC	CASRQSAGRTYEQYF
.	.	TRBV27	TRBJ2-2	TGTGCCAGCAGTCCCTTTATCGGGGATAACACCGGGGAGCTGTTTTTT	CASSPFIGDNTGELFF
.	.	TRBV2	TRBJ2-2	TGTGCCAGCAGTTTTAAGGCCGCGAACACCGGGGAGCTGTTTTTT	CASSFKAANTGELFF
.	.	TRBV18	TRBJ2-2	TGTGCCAGCTCACTTGGGACGAGGAACACCGGGGAGCTGTTTTTT	CASSLGTRNTGELFF
.	.	TRBV2	TRBJ2-7	TGTGCCAGCAGGGGAACAGCACCCTACGAGCAGTACTTC	CASRGTAPYEQYF
.	.	TRBV2	TRBJ2-3	TGTGCCAGCAAGGCAGGGCTTGTGACAGATACGCAGTATTTT	CASKAGLVTDTQYF
TRBD1	.	TRBV5-5	TRBJ2-1	TGTGCCAGCAGCACGTACAGGGGACCCTACAATGAGCAGTTCTTC	CASSTYRGPYNEQFF
TRBD1	.	TRBV5-4	TRBJ1-2	TGTGCCAGCAGCTGGGGACAGGGGGCGGAGAAAGGTGGCTACACCTTC	CASSWGQGAEKGGYTF
TRBD1	.	TRBV10-1	TRBJ2-7	TGCGCCAGCAGTGGAGTCGGGACAGTATCTGGCGAGCAGTACTTC	CASSGVGTVSGEQYF
TRBD1	few	TRBV6-1	TRBJ2-7	TGTGCCAGCAGTCTAGGGACAGGGAACTACGAGCAGTACTTC	CASSLGTGNYEQYF
.	.	TRBV28	TRBJ2-5	TGTGCCAGCAGAGCAGGGGGAGGGTTCGAGACCCAGTACTTC	CASRAGGGFETQYF
.	many	TRBV7-2	TRBJ2-5	TGTGCCAGCAGCTACCAGCCAGGGACTGGGGAGACCCAGTACTTC	CASSYQPGTGETQYF
TRBD2	.	TRBV5-1	TRBJ2-3	TGCGCCAGCAGCTTGTTGGTAGCGGGAGTATCAGATACGCAGTATTTT	CASSLLVAGVSDTQYF
.	.	TRBV15	TRBJ1-2	TGTGCCACCAGCCCCGGGGGGGGCTACACCTTC	CATSPGGGYTF
TRBD1	.	TRBV18	TRBJ1-1	TGTGCCAGCTCGCCAACAGGGGCGGACACTGAAGCTTTCTTT	CASSPTGADTEAFF
.	.	TRBV29-1	TRBJ1-4	TGCAGCGTGGACCGGGGTGAAAAACTGTTTTTT	CSVDRGEKLFF
.	.	TRBV5-5	TRBJ1-5	TGTGCCAGCAGCTTCAACGGGGGCCCGAATCAGCCCCAGCATTTT	CASSFNGGPNQPQHF
TRBD1	.	TRBV19	TRBJ2-4	TGTGCCAGTAGTATAGACCCGACAGGGTCAGCCAAAAACATTCAGTACTTC	CASSIDPTGSAKNIQYF
.	.	TRBV7-5	TRBJ1-4	TGTGCCAGAAGCTTACCCACGGGGGCGCGAGAGGAAAAACTGTTTTTT	CARSLPTGAREEKLFF
TRBD2	.	TRBV2	TRBJ2-3	TGTGCCAGCAGGCTAGGGACTAGCGGCACAGATACGCAGTATTTT	CASRLGTSGTDTQYF
.	.	TRBV5-1	TRBJ2-7	TGCGCCAGCAGCTTGGTAGAGGGTGCCGAGCAGTACTTC	CASSLVEGAEQYF
TRBD2	.	TRBV5-4	TRBJ2-7	TGTGCCAGCAGCCGTTCTGGGGCGGGAGGCTACGAGCAGTACTTC	CASSRSGAGGYEQYF
.	.	TRBV7-8	TRBJ2-3	TGTGCCAGCAGCTTAGAGGACCCGCGAGTGGATACGCAGTATTTT	CASSLEDPRVDTQYF
.	.	TRBV6-4	TRBJ1-6	TGTGCCAGCAGTGCAGGGACCAGGAATTCACCCCTCCACTTT	CASSAGTRNSPLHF
.	.	TRBV5-1	TRBJ1-2	TGCGCCAGCAGCTTGGGCAGCACGGAAGGCTACACCTTC	CASSLGSTEGYTF
.	.	TRBV4-2	TRBJ2-5	TGTGCCAGCAGCAGTATCAGGGCAGGAGAGACCCAGTACTTC	CASSSIRAGETQYF
.	.	TRBV30	TRBJ1-5	TGTGCCTGGAGTGTTCGTGCAGGTCAGCCCCAGCATTTT	CAWSVRAGQPQHF